This T cell receptor (beta chain) was retrieved from a study of T cells in Graves' hyperthyroidism and ophthalmopathy. About the research overall: Peripheral blood was obtained at initial diagnosis, preceding any treatment.

Findings of the study overall: Researchers found most expanded thyroid clonotypes above 0.001 in blood as well. Median prediction lead before ophthalmopathy onset was roughly 6 months with the model.

TCR beta CDR3 sequences were amplified from RNA transcripts. HTBI primers drove first-round RT-PCR of the TCR CDR3. Via MiXCR, TCRdb re-called the multiplex PCR reads, giving one row per CDR3 protein. The profile covers some 600,000 distinct CDR3 sequences, with roughly 13% appearing a single time and around 5.4% taken by the ten largest. This clonotype has more than one count but fewer than ten. The antigen remains unidentified. The receptor was derived from a woman aged 30 to 39 with Graves' hyperthyroidism that later progressed to Graves' ophthalmopathy. Sequencing used blood.

For the CDR3, the DNA is TGTGCCAGCAGCCGGCAAAGACAGGGGGCCGGGGAGCTGTTTTTT. This sequence encodes CASSRQRQGAGELFF. The gene calls are TRBV3-1 and TRBJ2-2; 9 bases agree with TRBD1. Per the germline V gene, CDR1 is LGHDT and CDR2 is YNNKEL (reference sequence). The CDR3 extends over 15 amino acids. Trimming took 4 bases from V and 6 from J; bases not matched to a gene: 6. Supplemented by reference TRBV3-1 and TRBJ2-2, the full variable domain reads DTAVSQTPKYLVTQMGNDKSIKCEQNLGHDTMYWYKQDSKKFLKIMFSYNNKELIINETVPNRFSPKSPDKAHLNLHINSLELGDSAVYFCASSRQRQGAGELFFGEGSRLTVL.